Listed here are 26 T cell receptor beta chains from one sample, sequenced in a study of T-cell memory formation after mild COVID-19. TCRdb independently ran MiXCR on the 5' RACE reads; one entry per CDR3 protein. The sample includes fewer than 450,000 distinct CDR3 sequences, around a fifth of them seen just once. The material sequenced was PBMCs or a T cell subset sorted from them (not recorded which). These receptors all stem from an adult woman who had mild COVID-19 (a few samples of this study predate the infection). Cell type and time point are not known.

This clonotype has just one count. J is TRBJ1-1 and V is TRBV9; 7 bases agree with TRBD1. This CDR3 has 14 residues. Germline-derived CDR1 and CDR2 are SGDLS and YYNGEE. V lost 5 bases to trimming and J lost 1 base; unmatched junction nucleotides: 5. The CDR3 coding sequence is TGTGCCAGCAGTGAAGAGGGGGCGAACACTGAAGCTTTCTTT. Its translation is CASSEEGANTEAFF.

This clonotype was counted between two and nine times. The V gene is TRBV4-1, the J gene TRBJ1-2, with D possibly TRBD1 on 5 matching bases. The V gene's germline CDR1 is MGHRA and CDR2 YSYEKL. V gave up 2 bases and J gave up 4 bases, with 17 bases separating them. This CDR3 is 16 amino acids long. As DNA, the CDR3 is TGCGCCAGCAGCCAACCCAGGAGAGGGGATAGCTATGGCTACACCTTC. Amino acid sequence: CASSQPRRGDSYGYTF.

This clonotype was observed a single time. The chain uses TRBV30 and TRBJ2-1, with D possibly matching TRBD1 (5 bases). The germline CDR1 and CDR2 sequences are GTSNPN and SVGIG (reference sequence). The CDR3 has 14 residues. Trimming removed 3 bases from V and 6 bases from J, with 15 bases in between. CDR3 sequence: CAWRYRGYRNEQFF. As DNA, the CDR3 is TGTGCCTGGAGATATAGGGGTTACCGCAATGAGCAGTTCTTC.

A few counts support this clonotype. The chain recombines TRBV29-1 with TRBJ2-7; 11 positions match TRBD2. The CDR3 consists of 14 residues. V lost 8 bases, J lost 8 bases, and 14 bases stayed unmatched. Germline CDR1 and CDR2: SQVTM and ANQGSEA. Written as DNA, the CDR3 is TGCAGCATTTGCCTAGCGGGGGGCCCCGTCAAGCAGTACTTC. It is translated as CSICLAGGPVKQYF.

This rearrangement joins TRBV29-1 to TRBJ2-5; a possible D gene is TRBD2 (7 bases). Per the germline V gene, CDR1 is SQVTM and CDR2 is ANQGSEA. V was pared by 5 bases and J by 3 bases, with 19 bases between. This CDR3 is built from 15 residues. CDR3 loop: CSVQGGGVSKETQYF. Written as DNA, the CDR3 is TGCAGCGTTCAGGGCGGGGGCGTCTCAAAAGAGACCCAGTACTTC.

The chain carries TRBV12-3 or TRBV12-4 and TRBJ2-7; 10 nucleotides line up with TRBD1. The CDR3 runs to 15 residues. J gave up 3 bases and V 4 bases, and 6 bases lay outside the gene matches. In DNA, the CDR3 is TGTGCCAGCAGTTCGCCGGGACAGGGGAACTACGAGCAGTACTTC. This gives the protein CASSSPGQGNYEQYF.

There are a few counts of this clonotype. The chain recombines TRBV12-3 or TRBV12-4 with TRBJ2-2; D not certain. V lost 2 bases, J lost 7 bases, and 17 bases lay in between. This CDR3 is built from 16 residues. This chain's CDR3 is CASSLPRVFSGGELFF. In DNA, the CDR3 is TGTGCCAGCAGTTTACCTCGGGTCTTCTCAGGCGGGGAGCTGTTTTTT.

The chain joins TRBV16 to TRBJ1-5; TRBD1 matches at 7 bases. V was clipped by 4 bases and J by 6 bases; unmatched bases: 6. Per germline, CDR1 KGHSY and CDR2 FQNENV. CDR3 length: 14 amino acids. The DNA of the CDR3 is TGTGCCAGCAGCCGATCCAGGGGGACTCAGCCCCAGCATTTT. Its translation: CASSRSRGTQPQHF.

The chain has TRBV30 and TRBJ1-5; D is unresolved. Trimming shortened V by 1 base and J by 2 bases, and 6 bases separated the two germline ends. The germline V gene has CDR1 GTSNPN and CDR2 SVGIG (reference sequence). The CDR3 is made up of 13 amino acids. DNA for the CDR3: TGTGCCTGGAGTGCTGATGGCAATCAGCCCCAGCATTTT. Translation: CAWSADGNQPQHF.

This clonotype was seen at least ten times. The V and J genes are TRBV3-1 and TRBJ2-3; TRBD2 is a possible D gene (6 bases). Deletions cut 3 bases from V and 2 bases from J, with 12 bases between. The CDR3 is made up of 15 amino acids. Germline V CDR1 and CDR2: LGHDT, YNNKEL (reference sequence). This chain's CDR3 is CASSHNGLLTDTQYF. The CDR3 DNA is TGTGCCAGCAGCCACAATGGACTACTCACAGATACGCAGTATTTT.

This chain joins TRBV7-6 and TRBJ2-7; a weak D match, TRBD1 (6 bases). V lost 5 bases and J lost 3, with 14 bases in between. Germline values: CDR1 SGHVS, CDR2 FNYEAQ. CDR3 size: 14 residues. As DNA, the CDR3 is TGTGCCAGCAGCCCACAGGGCGGCAACTACGAGCAGTACTTC. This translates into CASSPQGGNYEQYF. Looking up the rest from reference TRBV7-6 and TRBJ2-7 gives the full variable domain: GAGVSQSPRYKVTKRGQDVALRCDPISGHVSLYWYRQALGQGPEFLTYFNYEAQQDKSGLPNDRFSAERPEGSISTLTIQRTEQRDSAMYRCASSPQGGNYEQYFGPGTRLTVT.

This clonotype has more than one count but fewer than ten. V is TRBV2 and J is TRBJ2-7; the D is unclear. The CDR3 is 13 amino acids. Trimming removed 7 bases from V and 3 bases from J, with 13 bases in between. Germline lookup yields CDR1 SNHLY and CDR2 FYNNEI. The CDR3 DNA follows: TGTGCCAGCAAGACACAACGGAACTACGAGCAGTACTTC. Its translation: CASKTQRNYEQYF.

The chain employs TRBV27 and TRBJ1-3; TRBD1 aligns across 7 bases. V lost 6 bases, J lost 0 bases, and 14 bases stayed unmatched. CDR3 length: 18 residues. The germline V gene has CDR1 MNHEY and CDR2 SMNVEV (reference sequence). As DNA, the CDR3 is TGTGCCAGCAGCACCGGGACAGACGCCCTTAGCTCTGGAAACACCATATATTTT. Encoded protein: CASSTGTDALSSGNTIYF.

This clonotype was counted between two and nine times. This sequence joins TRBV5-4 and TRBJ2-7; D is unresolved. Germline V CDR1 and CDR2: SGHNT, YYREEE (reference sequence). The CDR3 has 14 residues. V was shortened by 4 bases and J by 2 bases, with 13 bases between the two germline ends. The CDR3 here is CASSQSGSTYEQYF. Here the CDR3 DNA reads TGTGCCAGCAGCCAATCCGGGTCCACCTACGAGCAGTACTTC. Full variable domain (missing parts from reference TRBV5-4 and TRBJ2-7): ETGVTQSPTHLIKTRGQQVTLRCSSQSGHNTVSWYQQALGQGPQFIFQYYREEENGRGNFPPRFSGLQFPNYSSELNVNALELDDSALYLCASSQSGSTYEQYFGPGTRLTVT.

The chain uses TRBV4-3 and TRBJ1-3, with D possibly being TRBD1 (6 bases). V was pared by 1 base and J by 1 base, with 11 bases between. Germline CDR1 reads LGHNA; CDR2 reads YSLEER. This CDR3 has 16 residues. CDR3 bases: TGCGCCAGCAGCCAAGTAGGGGGGTCTTCTGGAAACACCATATATTTT. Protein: CASSQVGGSSGNTIYF.

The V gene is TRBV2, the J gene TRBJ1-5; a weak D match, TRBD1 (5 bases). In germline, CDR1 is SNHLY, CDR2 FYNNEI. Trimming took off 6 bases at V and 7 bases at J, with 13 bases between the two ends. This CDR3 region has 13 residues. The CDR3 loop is CASREQVRQPQHF. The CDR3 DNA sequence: TGTGCCAGCAGGGAACAGGTTAGGCAGCCCCAGCATTTT.

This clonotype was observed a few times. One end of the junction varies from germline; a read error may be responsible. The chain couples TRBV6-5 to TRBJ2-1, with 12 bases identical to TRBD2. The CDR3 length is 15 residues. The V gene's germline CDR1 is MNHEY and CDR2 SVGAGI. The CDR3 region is CAGSGLAGNYNEQFF. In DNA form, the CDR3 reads TGTGCCGGCAGCGGACTAGCGGGGAATTACAATGAGCAGTTCTTC.

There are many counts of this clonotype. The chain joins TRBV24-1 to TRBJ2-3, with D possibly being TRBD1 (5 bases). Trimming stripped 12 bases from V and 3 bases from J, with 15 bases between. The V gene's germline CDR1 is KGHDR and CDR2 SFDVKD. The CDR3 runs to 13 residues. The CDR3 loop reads CASALQGTDTQYF. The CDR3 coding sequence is TGTGCCTCGGCCCTCCAGGGTACAGATACGCAGTATTTT.

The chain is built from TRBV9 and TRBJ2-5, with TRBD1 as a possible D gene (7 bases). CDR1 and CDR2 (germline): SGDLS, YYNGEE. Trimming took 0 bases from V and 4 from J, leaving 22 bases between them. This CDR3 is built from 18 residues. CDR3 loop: CASSVAPGDRRGGETQYF. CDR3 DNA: TGTGCCAGCAGCGTAGCTCCCGGGGACAGACGGGGAGGAGAGACCCAGTACTTC.

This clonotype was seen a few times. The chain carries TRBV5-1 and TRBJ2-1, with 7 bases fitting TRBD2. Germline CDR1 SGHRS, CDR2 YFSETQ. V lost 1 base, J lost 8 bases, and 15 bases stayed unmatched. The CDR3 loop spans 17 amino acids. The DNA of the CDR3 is TGCGCCAGCAGCTTGACGACTGGACTAGGACGGGGCGATGAGCAGTTCTTC. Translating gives CASSLTTGLGRGDEQFF.

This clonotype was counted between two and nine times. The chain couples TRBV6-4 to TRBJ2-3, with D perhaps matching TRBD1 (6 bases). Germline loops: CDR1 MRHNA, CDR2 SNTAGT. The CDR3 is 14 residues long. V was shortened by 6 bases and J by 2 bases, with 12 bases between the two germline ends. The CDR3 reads CASSRDTTTDTQYF. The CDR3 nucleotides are TGTGCCAGCAGCCGGGACACCACCACAGATACGCAGTATTTT.

The CDR3 DNA follows: TGTGCAAGGCCCCTTCGGACTTATGGCTACACCTTC. Translating gives CARPLRTYGYTF. This chain connects TRBV12-2 to TRBJ1-2; TRBD1, the table's D call, lacks a check against the DNA. TRBV12-2 is an annotated pseudogene. The CDR3 contains 12 residues.

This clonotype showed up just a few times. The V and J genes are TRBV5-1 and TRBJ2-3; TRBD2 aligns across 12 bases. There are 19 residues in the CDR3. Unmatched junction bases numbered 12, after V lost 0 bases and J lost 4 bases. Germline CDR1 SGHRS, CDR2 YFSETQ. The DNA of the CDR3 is TGCGCCAGCAGCTTGGCCCGACTAGCGGGGGCCTTAGGTTCAGATACGCAGTATTTT. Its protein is CASSLARLAGALGSDTQYF.

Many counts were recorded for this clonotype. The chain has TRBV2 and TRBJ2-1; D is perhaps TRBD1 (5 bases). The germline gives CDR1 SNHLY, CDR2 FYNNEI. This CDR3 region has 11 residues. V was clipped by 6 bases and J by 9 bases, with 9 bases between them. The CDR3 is CASSQGAEQFF. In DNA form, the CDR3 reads TGTGCCAGCAGCCAGGGTGCTGAGCAGTTCTTC.

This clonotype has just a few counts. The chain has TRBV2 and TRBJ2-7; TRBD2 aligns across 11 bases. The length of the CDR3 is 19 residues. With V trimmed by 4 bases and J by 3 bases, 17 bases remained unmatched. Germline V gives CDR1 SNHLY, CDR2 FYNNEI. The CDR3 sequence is CASSVNRGLSTSGSYEQYF. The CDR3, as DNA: TGTGCCAGCAGTGTTAACAGGGGGCTATCTACTAGCGGGAGCTACGAGCAGTACTTC.

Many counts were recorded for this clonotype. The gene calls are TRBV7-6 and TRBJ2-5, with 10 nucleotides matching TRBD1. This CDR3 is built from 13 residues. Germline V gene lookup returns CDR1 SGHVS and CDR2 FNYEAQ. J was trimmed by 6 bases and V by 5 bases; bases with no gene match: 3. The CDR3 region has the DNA TGTGCCAGCAGCGCGGACAGGGGGAAGACCCAGTACTTC. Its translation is CASSADRGKTQYF. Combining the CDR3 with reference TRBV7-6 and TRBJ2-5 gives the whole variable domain GAGVSQSPRYKVTKRGQDVALRCDPISGHVSLYWYRQALGQGPEFLTYFNYEAQQDKSGLPNDRFSAERPEGSISTLTIQRTEQRDSAMYRCASSADRGKTQYFGPGTRLLVL.